One and the same sample provided the 16 T cell receptor beta chains below, sequenced in a study of blood T cells in healthy people across ages. A sample-barcoded 5' primer and a J-beta primer mix were used in a second PCR of roughly 6 to 11 cycles. TCRdb called the 5' RACE reads again in MiXCR, with one record for every CDR3 protein. The sample lists about 730,000 distinct CDR3 sequences; roughly 43% were seen once. The sample comprised blood. Receptors were obtained from a woman aged 60-75 years in good health.

Comments on this clonotype: A much larger clone is a single base away; this may be a read error. J is TRBJ2-1 and V is TRBV7-2; 11 nucleotides line up with TRBD2. The length of the CDR3 is 15 residues. The V segment lost 5 bases and the J segment 9 bases; nucleotides outside the gene matches: 9. CDR1 is SGHTA and CDR2 is FQGNSA in the germline V gene. CDR3 residues: CASSPGTSGDSEQFF. Here the CDR3 DNA reads TGTGCCAGCAGCCCCGGGACTAGCGGAGACAGTGAGCAGTTCTTC.

This clonotype turned up a few times. This chain connects TRBV24-1 to TRBJ2-5; 8 bases map to TRBD2. The J segment lost 1 base and the V segment lost 4 bases, leaving 4 bases of the junction unmatched. Germline CDR1 and CDR2: KGHDR and SFDVKD. The CDR3 covers 15 residues. The CDR3 reads CATSDSGGLQETQYF. The CDR3 region has the DNA TGTGCCACCAGTGACAGCGGGGGCCTCCAAGAGACCCAGTACTTC.

This chain links TRBV20-1 with TRBJ2-5; 9 bases line up with TRBD2. The end of the DNA is better explained by TRBJ2-1, so the J call may be wrong. In germline, CDR1 is DFQATT, CDR2 SNEGSKA (reference sequence). CDR3 length equals 15 residues. The CDR3 loop is CSVESPSGIQETQFF. The CDR3 nucleotides read TGCAGTGTTGAGTCTCCTAGCGGGATCCAAGAGACCCAGTTCTTC.

The V call is TRBV18, the J call TRBJ2-1, with 9 bases lining up with TRBD1. Germline lookup yields CDR1 KGHSH and CDR2 LQKENI. The CDR3 is made up of 14 amino acids. V trimming: 5 bases; J trimming: 13 bases; junction bases outside the gene matches: 12. CDR3: CASSTGQGRKTQFF. CDR3 DNA sequence: TGTGCCAGCTCAACCGGACAGGGGAGGAAGACCCAGTTCTTC.

The rearrangement links TRBV20-1 to TRBJ2-1, with D possibly being TRBD2 (5 bases). Looked up from germline, CDR1 is DFQATT and CDR2 is SNEGSKA (reference sequence). With 0 bases removed from V and 9 bases from J, the gap between germline ends came to 12 bases. The CDR3 runs to 13 residues. CDR3 sequence reads: CSARDGIAFEQFF. CDR3 bases: TGCAGTGCTAGAGATGGGATAGCGTTTGAGCAGTTCTTC.

This clonotype has ten or more counts. The genes are TRBV29-1 and TRBJ2-1, with 13 bases lining up with TRBD2. The ends lost 3 bases at V and 4 bases at J; junction bases unmatched: 3. CDR1 and CDR2 from the germline V gene are SQVTM and ANQGSEA. This CDR3 spans 15 amino acids. CDR3 protein: CSVDRLAGGYNEQFF. DNA of the CDR3: TGCAGCGTTGACAGACTAGCGGGAGGTTACAATGAGCAGTTCTTC.

The rearrangement links TRBV7-9 to TRBJ1-2, with D possibly being TRBD1 (5 bases). Germline V gene data show CDR1 as SEHNR and CDR2 as FQNEAQ (reference sequence). CDR3 length equals 15 residues. V shed 5 bases and J shed 5 bases, with 18 bases lying between them. The CDR3: CASSHTGVVAYGYTF. In DNA, the CDR3 is TGTGCCAGCAGCCATACGGGGGTCGTCGCTTATGGCTACACCTTC.

The chain recombines TRBV12-3 or TRBV12-4 with TRBJ1-2; D not certain. The CDR3 totals 11 residues. The V and J ends lost 7 bases and 5 bases respectively, with 8 bases between them. This CDR3 reads CASTDGYGYTF. The CDR3 DNA is TGTGCCAGCACCGATGGATATGGCTACACCTTC.

J is TRBJ2-5 and V is TRBV10-3; D is undetermined. This CDR3 region has 14 residues. Per germline, CDR1 ENHRY and CDR2 SYGVKD. V was shortened by 0 bases and J by 0 bases, with 5 bases between the two germline ends. The DNA of the CDR3 is TGTGCCATCAGTGAGTCAAGAAACCAAGAGACCCAGTACTTC. Its translation: CAISESRNQETQYF.

V usage is TRBV5-1 and J usage is TRBJ2-1, with 11 bases matching TRBD2. The germline gives CDR1 SGHRS, CDR2 YFSETQ. The V and J ends lost 4 bases and 6 bases, in that order; junction bases with no gene match: 6. CDR3 length: 15 residues. The CDR3 nucleotides read TGCGCCAGCAGCCAAGGACTAGCGGGTCCCAATGAGCAGTTCTTC. Amino acids: CASSQGLAGPNEQFF.

With respect to this clonotype: A much larger clone is a single base away; this may be a read error. CDR3 sequence: CASSVKGADTQYF. Here the CDR3 DNA reads TGTGCCAGCAGCGTCAAGGGGGCAGATACGCAGTATTTT. The chain joins TRBV4-2 to TRBJ2-3; D possibly corresponds to TRBD1 (6 bases). Germline-derived CDR1 and CDR2 are LGHNA and YNFKEQ. The CDR3 runs to 13 residues. V lost 5 bases and J lost 4, with 10 bases in between.

The gene calls are TRBV14 and TRBJ1-4, with 7 bases lining up with TRBD1. Germline assignment: CDR1 SGHDN and CDR2 FVKESK. Trimming at V came to 4 bases and at J to 5 bases, leaving 1 base not matched to a gene. CDR3 length: 13 residues. Written as DNA, the CDR3 is TGTGCCAGCAGCCTGGACAGGAATGAAAAACTGTTTTTT. Translated, it gives CASSLDRNEKLFF. The full variable domain, completed using reference TRBV14 and TRBJ1-4, is EAGVTQFPSHSVIEKGQTVTLRCDPISGHDNLYWYRRVMGKEIKFLLHFVKESKQDESGMPNNRFLAERTGGTYSTLKVQPAELEDSGVYFCASSLDRNEKLFFGSGTQLSVL.

This clonotype was counted only a few times. The chain combines TRBV12-3 or TRBV12-4 with TRBJ1-3, with a weak D call TRBD1 (6 bases). The CDR3 is 16 amino acids. V gave up 4 bases and J gave up 0 bases, with 13 bases separating them. Written as DNA, the CDR3 is TGTGCCAGCAGTTCCCGACAGGAGAGCTCTGGAAACACCATATATTTT. This translates into CASSSRQESSGNTIYF.

The chain links TRBV20-1 to TRBJ2-5; weak D call: TRBD1 (5 bases). Looked up from germline, CDR1 is DFQATT and CDR2 is SNEGSKA (reference sequence). This CDR3 spans 13 amino acids. The V end was cut by 6 bases, the J end by 1 base, with 12 bases between. The CDR3 reads CSAPWGLQETQYF. CDR3 nucleotides: TGCAGTGCCCCCTGGGGCCTCCAAGAGACCCAGTACTTC.

The table lists this clonotype with a few counts. V is TRBV6-1 and J is TRBJ2-6; 8 bases are shared with TRBD1. The germline CDR1 and CDR2 sequences are MNHNS and SASEGT. This CDR3 has 17 residues. With 7 bases clipped from V and 7 bases from J, the junction kept 15 bases outside the gene matches. The chain's CDR3 is CASKRSLGTGVANVLTF. CDR3 nucleotide sequence: TGTGCCAGCAAACGCAGCCTGGGGACAGGAGTTGCCAACGTCCTGACTTTC.

Notes on this clonotype: The junction departs from germline at one end; a sequencing error may be responsible. The V gene is TRBV7-9, the J gene TRBJ1-6, with D hard to call. Per the germline V gene, CDR1 is SEHNR and CDR2 is FQNEAQ (reference sequence). The CDR3 sequence is 15 residues long. CDR3: CASSPPGSYNSLLHF. CDR3 sequence (DNA): TGTGCTAGCAGCCCACCCGGGAGCTATAATTCACTCCTCCACTTT.